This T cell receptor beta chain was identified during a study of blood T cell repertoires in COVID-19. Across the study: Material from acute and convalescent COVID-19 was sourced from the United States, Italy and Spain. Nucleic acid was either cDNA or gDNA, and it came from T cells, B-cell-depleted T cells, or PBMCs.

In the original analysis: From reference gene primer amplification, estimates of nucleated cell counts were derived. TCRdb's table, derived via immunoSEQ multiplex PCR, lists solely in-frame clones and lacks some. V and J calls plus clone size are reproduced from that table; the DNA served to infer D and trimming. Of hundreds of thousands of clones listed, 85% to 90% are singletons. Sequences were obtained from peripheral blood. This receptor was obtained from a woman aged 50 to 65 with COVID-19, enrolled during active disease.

The CDR3 DNA is TGTGCCATCCGAGACAGGGTCAATGAGCAGTTCTTC. Translating it yields CAIRDRVNEQFF. The chain is built from TRBV27 and TRBJ2-1, with 7 bases aligning to TRBD1. Germline trimming cut 10 bases from V and 6 bases from J; bases unmatched to any gene: 6. CDR3 length: 12 amino acids. CDR1 and CDR2 (germline): MNHEY, SMNVEV (reference sequence).